One T cell receptor (beta chain) is described in this entry. The antigen remains unidentified. These data belong to a study of Ad26.COV2.S vaccination and SARS-CoV-2 variants. About the study: In the study, Ad26.COV2.S was injected intramuscularly once, or twice 56 days apart.

The CDR3 runs 15 residues. Germline-derived CDR1 and CDR2 are SGHRS and YFSETQ. With 5 bases clipped from V and 0 bases from J, the junction kept 5 bases outside the gene matches. The treatment denotes: 19 received Ad26.COV2.S at low or high dose, single or two shots; about 5 received placebo; per-sample allocation not given. The investigators took samples on day 63 after the first vaccine or placebo injection. The donor's status was that of an adult aged 18-55 years in Boston. Sequenced by immunoSEQ multiplex PCR; TCRdb stores in-frame clones only, minus some. The sample carries some 370,000 clones, around 82% recorded once. Broader study findings: Researchers cautioned that TCR breadth and depth analyses may have underestimated total T cell responses.

This clonotype originated in a person between 18 and 60 years old who received the Ad26.COV2.S COVID-19 vaccine or a placebo. The chain links TRBV5-1 to TRBJ1-1; the match to TRBD1 covers 9 bases. Sequences were derived from peripheral blood, sampled in a trial of Ad26.COV2.S vaccine versus placebo. The DNA of the CDR3 is TGCGCCAGCAGACCGGGACAGGGTATGAACACTGAAGCTTTCTTT. Amino acids: CASRPGQGMNTEAFF.